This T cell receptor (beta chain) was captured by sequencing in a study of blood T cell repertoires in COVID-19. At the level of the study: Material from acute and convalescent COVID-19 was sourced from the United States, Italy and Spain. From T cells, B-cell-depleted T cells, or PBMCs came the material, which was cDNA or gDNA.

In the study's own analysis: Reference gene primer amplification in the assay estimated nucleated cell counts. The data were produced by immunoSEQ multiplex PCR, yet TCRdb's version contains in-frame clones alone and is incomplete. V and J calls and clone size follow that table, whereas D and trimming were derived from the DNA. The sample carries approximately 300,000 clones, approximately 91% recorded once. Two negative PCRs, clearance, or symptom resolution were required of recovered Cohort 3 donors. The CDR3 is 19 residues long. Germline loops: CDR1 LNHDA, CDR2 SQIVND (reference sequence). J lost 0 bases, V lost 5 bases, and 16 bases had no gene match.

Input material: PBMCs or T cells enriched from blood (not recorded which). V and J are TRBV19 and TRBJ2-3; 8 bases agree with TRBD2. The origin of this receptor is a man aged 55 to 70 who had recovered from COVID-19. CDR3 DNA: TGTGCCAGTAGTCCTTGGGGTAGCGGGAAGGGCCTTAGCACAGATACGCAGTATTTT. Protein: CASSPWGSGKGLSTDTQYF.